Described below is a single T cell receptor (beta chain) sequence and its context. What this receptor recognizes is not known. Within one base of it there is no much larger clone, and no base qualities were kept. The trial excluded patients who had a history of autoimmune disease or who were on systemic immunosuppression. Peripheral blood for TCR sequencing was collected from all dose cohorts at baseline, on cycle 4 day 1, and on cycle 7 day 1. Samples came from an open-label, multicenter, first-in-human phase I dose-escalation trial of ivuxolimab. Adults with locally advanced or metastatic melanoma, renal cell, hepatocellular, or head and neck squamous cell carcinoma were enrolled in the trial. Before TCR sequencing, CD4+ and CD8+ T cells were separately sorted from peripheral blood. Genomic DNA was extracted from sorted cells for sequencing of the TCRbeta CDR3 region. TCRbeta CDR3 regions were sequenced using the immunoSEQ Assay. In its TCRdb copy, this immuneACCESS table keeps in-frame sequences only and misses some clones. Where compared with another copy, unresolved V genes explain less than half of these, and the others have no known cause. The sample profile shows over 65,000 clones; around 79% of them were found once. Approximately 5.1% of the sample is held by the ten biggest clonotypes.

Trimming removed 5 bases from V and 13 bases from J, leaving 11 bases between the germline ends. CDR3 length: 10 amino acids, cysteine to phenylalanine. Left in the record is the CDR3 DNA by itself, 30 bases read in frame from the first base. From a lookup of the germline V gene (reference sequence), CDR1 and CDR2 are GTSNPN and SVGIG. This entry is derived from a study of OX40 agonist ivuxolimab in advanced cancers. For context, the study as a whole: Ivuxolimab was an agonistic, fully human IgG2 monoclonal antibody directed against OX40 (CD134), a costimulatory receptor. The point of sequencing TCRbeta in the periphery was to test whether ivuxolimab changed TCR sequence diversity and drove clonal T-cell expansion. Among the approximately 50 dose-escalation patients, about 20 had hepatocellular carcinoma, some 15 melanoma, 9 renal cell carcinoma and 9 head and neck cancer. A male proportion of 75% to 85% and a mean age of approximately 60 years, ranging from 23 to 79, were recorded for the dose-escalation cohort. Three dose-escalation patients achieved partial responses, one with hepatocellular carcinoma and two with cutaneous melanoma. The monotherapy dose-escalation portion (N = 52 patients) of the phase I ivuxolimab trial is reported in the paper. Intravenous ivuxolimab was administered to patients every 2 weeks at six dose levels: 0.01, 0.1, 0.3, 1.5, 3 and 10 mg/kg. Patients were allowed to have had prior anti-PD-1, anti-PD-L1 or anti-CTLA-4 therapy, and 40% of the dose-escalation patients had been treated with checkpoint inhibitors. Study-level results and caveats: Partial responders in the 0.1-3.0 mg/kg groups had among the lowest normalized peripheral clonal expansion, especially among CD8+ T cells. Low levels of normalized T-cell clonal expansion were also seen in some nonresponding patients. The antigen specificity of the clonally expanded peripheral T cells was not determined. On average, CD8+ T cells showed more expanded clones than CD4+ T cells after ivuxolimab. Clonal expansion of both CD4+ and CD8+ blood T cells was observed from baseline to week 6 at doses 0.1 to 3.0 mg/kg.

The input for sequencing was CD4+ or CD8+ T cells sorted from blood, taken in a trial of the OX40 agonist ivuxolimab. The clonotype originates from an adult with an advanced solid tumor such as melanoma, head and neck, liver or kidney cancer. The receptor chain draws on TRBV30 and TRBJ1-4; the D gene is perhaps TRBD1, from 6 matching bases. The nucleotide sequence reads as follows: TGTGCCTGGGGTGGACAGTTACTGTTTTTT. It encodes CAWGGQLLFF.